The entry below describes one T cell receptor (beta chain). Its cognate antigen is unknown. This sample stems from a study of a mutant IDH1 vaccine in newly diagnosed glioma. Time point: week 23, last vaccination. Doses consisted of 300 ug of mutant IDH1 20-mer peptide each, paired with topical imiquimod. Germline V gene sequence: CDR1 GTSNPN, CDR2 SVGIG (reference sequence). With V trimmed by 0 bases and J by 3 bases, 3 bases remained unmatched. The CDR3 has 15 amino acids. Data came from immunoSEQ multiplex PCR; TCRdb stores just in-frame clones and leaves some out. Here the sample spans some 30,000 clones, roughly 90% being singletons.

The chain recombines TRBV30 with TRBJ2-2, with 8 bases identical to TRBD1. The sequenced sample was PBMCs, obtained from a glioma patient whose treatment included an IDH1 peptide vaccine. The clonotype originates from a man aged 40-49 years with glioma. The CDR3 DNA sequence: TGTGCCTGGAGTGTAGTGACAGGGGACACCGGGGAGCTGTTTTTT. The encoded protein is CAWSVVTGDTGELFF.